The entry below gives a single TCR beta chain sequence along with its context. In Seattle, patients joined the study during active infection and were tracked longitudinally. This record comes from a study of blood T cell repertoires in COVID-19. Looking at the study overall: The United States, Italy and Spain were the sources of the acute and convalescent COVID-19 samples. From T cells, B-cell-depleted T cells, or PBMCs came the material, which was cDNA or gDNA.

Germline CDR1 reads DFQATT; CDR2 reads SNEGSKA (reference sequence). Between the trimmed V and J ends, which lost 0 bases and 5 bases, there was a span of 3 bases. The CDR3 loop spans 11 amino acids. In the authors' workflow: Estimated nucleated cell counts came from reference gene primer amplification. Measured with immunoSEQ multiplex PCR; TCRdb has only the in-frame clones, and not every one. V, J and clone size reflect that table, while D and trimming were determined from the DNA. The sample contains approximately 270,000 clones, about 85% of which appear only once. The J gene is TRBJ2-3, the V gene TRBV20-1, with D hard to call. Sequenced material: peripheral blood. This receptor was identified in a human donor with COVID-19, enrolled during active disease. The donor label of this sample is uncertain. The CDR3 DNA sequence: TGCAGTGCTAGAGACATAGATACGCAGTATTTT. Residues: CSARDIDTQYF.